The clone carrying this T cell receptor beta chain was seen ten or more times. Its specificity is unknown. Primers: 60 Vbeta forward and 13 Jbeta reverse. Method: immunoSEQ multiplex PCR; TCRdb's copy keeps in-frame clones and lacks some. Here the sample spans fewer than 90,000 clones, around 74% being singletons. The sample belongs to a study of cytomegalovirus exposure and HLA in healthy donors. The study, taken as a whole, reports: About 87% or about 30% of the time was how often most TCR beta V segments were productive, according to an earlier analysis. TCR beta V- and J-gene trimming was later associated with a missense DCLRE1C variant.

Germline CDR1 SGHKS, CDR2 YYEKEE (reference sequence). This CDR3 has 13 residues. After removal of 6 bases from V and 6 bases from J, the junction contained 4 bases not matched to a gene. The receptor was derived from a man younger than 45 in good health and CMV-seropositive. Sample: PBMCs. The J gene is TRBJ2-2, the V gene TRBV5-5, with 8 nucleotides matching TRBD1. The CDR3 coding sequence is TGTGCCAGCATCCCGGACAGGGCCGGGGAGCTGTTTTTT. Its protein product is CASIPDRAGELFF.